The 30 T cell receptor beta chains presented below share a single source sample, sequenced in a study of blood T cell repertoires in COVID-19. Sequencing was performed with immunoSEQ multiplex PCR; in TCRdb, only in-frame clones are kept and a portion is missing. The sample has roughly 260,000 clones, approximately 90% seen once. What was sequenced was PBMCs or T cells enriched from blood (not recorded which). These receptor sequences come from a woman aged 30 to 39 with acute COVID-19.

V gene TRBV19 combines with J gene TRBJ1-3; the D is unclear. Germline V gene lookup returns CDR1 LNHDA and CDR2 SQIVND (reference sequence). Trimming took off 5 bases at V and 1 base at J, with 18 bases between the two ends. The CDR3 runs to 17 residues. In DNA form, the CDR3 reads TGTGCCAGTAGTGGCGTTAGGAGGGTTTCGTCTGGAAACACCATATATTTT. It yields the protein CASSGVRRVSSGNTIYF. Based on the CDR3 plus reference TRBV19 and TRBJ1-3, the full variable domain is DGGITQSPKYLFRKEGQNVTLSCEQNLNHDAMYWYRQDPGQGLRLIYYSQIVNDFQKGDIAEGYSVSREKKESFPLTVTSAQKNPTAFYLCASSGVRRVSSGNTIYFGEGSWLTVV.

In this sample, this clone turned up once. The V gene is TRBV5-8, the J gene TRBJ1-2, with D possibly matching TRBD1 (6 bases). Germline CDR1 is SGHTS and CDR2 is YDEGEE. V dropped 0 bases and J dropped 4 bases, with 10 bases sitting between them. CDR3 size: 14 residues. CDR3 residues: CASSLDRASYGYTF. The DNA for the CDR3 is TGTGCCAGCAGCTTGGACAGGGCGAGCTATGGCTACACCTTC.

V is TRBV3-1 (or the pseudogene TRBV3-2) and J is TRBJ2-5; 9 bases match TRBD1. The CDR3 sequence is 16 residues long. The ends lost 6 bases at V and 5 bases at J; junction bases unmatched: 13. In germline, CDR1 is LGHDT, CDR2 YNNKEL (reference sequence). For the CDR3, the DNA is TGTGCCAGCAGTCTGTTACGGGACAGGGTGCGCGAGACCCAGTACTTC. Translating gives CASSLLRDRVRETQYF.

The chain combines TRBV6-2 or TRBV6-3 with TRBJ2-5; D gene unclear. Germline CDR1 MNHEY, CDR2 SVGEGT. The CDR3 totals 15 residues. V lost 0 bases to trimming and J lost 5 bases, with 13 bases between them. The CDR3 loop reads CASSYSISVGETQYF. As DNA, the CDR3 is TGTGCCAGCAGTTACTCGATATCTGTCGGGGAGACCCAGTACTTC.

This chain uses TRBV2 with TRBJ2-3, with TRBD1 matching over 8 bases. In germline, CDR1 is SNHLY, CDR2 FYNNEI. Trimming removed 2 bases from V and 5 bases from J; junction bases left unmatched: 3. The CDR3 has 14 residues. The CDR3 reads CASSEQGAGDTQYF. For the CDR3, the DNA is TGTGCCAGCAGTGAACAGGGGGCCGGAGATACGCAGTATTTT. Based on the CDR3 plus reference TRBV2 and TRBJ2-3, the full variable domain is EPEVTQTPSHQVTQMGQEVILRCVPISNHLYFYWYRQILGQKVEFLVSFYNNEISEKSEIFDDQFSVERPDGSNFTLKIRSTKLEDSAMYFCASSEQGAGDTQYFGPGTRLTVL.

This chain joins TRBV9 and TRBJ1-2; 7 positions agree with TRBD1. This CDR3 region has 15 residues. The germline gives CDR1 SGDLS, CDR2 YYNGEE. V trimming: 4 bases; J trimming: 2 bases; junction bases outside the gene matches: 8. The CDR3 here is CASSPTGQANYGYTF. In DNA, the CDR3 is TGTGCCAGCAGCCCCACCGGACAGGCCAACTATGGCTACACCTTC.

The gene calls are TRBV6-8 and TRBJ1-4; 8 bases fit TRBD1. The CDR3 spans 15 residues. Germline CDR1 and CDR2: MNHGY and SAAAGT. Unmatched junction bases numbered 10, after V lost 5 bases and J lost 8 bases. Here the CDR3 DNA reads TGTGCCAGCAGTCTCCCCACAGGGGGTGTCGAAAAACTGTTTTTT. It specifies CASSLPTGGVEKLFF.

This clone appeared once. The CDR3 protein is CAIATNTEAFF. The CDR3 coding sequence is TGTGCCATAGCGACAAACACTGAAGCTTTCTTT. The V call is TRBV2, the J call TRBJ1-1; unclear D gene. The CDR3 totals 11 residues. The germline V and J ends were trimmed by 10 bases and 2 bases, with 8 bases remaining between them. Germline lookup yields CDR1 SNHLY and CDR2 FYNNEI. The full variable domain, in which reference TRBV2 and TRBJ1-1 provide the parts outside the CDR3, is EPEVTQTPSHQVTQMGQEVILRCVPISNHLYFYWYRQILGQKVEFLVSFYNNEISEKSEIFDDQFSVERPDGSNFTLKIRSTKLEDSAMYFCAIATNTEAFFGQGTRLTVV.

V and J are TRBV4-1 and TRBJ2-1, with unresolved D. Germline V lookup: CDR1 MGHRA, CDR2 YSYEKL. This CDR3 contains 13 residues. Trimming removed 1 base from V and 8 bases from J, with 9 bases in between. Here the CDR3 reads CASSQGAHYEQFF. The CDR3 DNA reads TGCGCCAGCAGCCAAGGGGCCCACTATGAGCAGTTCTTC.

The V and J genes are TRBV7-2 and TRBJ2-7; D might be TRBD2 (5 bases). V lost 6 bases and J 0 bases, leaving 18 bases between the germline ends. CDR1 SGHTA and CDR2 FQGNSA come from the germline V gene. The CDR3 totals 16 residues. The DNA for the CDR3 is TGTGCCAGCAGGGCCCTCGGCGGGTCGAGCTCCTACGAGCAGTACTTC. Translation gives CASRALGGSSSYEQYF.

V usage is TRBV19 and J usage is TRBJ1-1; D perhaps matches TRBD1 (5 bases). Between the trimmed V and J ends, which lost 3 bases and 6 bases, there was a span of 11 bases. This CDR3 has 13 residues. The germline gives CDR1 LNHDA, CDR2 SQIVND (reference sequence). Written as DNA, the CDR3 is TGTGCCAGTAGTATCCACAGGAGACCTGAAGCTTTCTTT. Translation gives CASSIHRRPEAFF.

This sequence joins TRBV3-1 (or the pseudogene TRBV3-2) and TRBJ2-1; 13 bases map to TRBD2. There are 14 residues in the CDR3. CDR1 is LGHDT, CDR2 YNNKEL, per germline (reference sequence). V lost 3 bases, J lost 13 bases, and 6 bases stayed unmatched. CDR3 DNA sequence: TGTGCCAGCAGCCAGGAGACTAGCGGGGGGTCTCAGTTCTTC. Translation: CASSQETSGGSQFF.

The CDR3: CASSETGNIQYF. The CDR3 bases are TGTGCCAGCAGCGAAACAGGAAACATTCAGTACTTC. This chain joins TRBV2 and TRBJ2-4; D is possibly TRBD1 (5 bases). The length of the CDR3 is 12 residues. The V and J ends lost 6 bases and 6 bases respectively, with 9 bases between them. Germline values: CDR1 SNHLY, CDR2 FYNNEI.

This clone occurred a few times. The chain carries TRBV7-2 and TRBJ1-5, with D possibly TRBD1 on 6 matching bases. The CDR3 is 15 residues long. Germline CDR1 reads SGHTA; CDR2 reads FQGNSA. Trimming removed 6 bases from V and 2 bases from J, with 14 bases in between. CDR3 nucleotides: TGTGCCAGCAGTTCACAGGGTTTGGGCAATCAGCCCCAGCATTTT. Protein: CASSSQGLGNQPQHF.

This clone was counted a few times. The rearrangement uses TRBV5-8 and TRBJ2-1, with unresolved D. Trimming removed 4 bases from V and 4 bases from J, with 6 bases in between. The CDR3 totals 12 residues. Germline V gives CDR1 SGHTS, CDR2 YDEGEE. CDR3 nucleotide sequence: TGTGCCAGCAGCCGGTTATACAATGAGCAGTTCTTC. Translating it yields CASSRLYNEQFF.

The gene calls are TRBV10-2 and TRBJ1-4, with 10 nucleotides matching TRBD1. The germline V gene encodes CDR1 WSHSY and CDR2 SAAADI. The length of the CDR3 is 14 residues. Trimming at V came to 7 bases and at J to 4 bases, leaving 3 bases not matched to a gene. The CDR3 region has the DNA TGCGCCAGCAAGACAGGGGGCGATAATGAAAAACTGTTTTTT. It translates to CASKTGGDNEKLFF.

CDR3 coding DNA: TGCGCCAGCAGCTCCCGGGTTTCGAACACTGAAGCTTTCTTT. Translating gives CASSSRVSNTEAFF. The rearrangement joins TRBV4-1 to TRBJ1-1, with unresolved D. The CDR3 has 14 amino acids. Germline-derived CDR1 and CDR2 are MGHRA and YSYEKL. Trimming pared 5 bases from V and 1 base from J, leaving 11 bases between.

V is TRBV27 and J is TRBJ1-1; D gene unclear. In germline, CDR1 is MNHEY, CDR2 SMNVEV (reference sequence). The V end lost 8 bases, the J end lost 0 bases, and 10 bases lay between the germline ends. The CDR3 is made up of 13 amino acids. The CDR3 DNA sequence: TGTGCCAGCGCCTATTCAATGAACACTGAAGCTTTCTTT. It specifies CASAYSMNTEAFF.

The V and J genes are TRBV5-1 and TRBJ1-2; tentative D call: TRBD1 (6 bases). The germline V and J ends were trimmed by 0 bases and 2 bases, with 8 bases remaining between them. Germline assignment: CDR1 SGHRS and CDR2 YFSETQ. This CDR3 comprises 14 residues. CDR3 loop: CASSLEGVNYGYTF. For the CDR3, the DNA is TGCGCCAGCAGCTTGGAGGGGGTCAACTATGGCTACACCTTC.

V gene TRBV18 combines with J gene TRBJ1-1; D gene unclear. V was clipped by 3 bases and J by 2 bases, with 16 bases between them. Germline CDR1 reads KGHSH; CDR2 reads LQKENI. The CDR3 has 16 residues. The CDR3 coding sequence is TGTGCCAGCTCACCGGTGAATTCAGTTGCAAACACTGAAGCTTTCTTT. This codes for CASSPVNSVANTEAFF.

In DNA, the CDR3 is TGTGCCAGCAGTTACGGGCCCAGCTCCTACGAGCAGTACTTC. This sequence encodes CASSYGPSSYEQYF. The V and J genes are TRBV6-2 or TRBV6-3 and TRBJ2-7; D remains ambiguous. The ends were cut back, 2 bases at V and 0 bases at J, with 8 bases in the middle. CDR3 length: 14 residues. The germline gives CDR1 MNHEY, CDR2 SVGEGT.

CDR3 in DNA: TGTGCCAGCAACCGTCCGACAGGGACCCCTCTGGGCACTGAAGCTTTCTTT. Translated, it gives CASNRPTGTPLGTEAFF. The V call is TRBV25-1, the J call TRBJ1-1; 7 nucleotides line up with TRBD1. The CDR3 loop spans 17 amino acids. CDR1 MGHDK and CDR2 SYGVNS come from the germline V gene. J was trimmed by 4 bases and V by 7 bases; bases with no gene match: 18.

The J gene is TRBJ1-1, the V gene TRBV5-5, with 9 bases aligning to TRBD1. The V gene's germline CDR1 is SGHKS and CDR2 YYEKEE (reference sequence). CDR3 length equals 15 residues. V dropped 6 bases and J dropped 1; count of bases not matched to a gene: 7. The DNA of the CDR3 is TGTGCCAGCACCACAGGGGGCGTTTGGAACACTGAAGCTTTCTTT. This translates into CASTTGGVWNTEAFF.

The CDR3 DNA sequence: TGTGCCAGCTCACCACCCCCCGTAAACTATGGCTACACCTTC. Translation: CASSPPPVNYGYTF. The chain carries TRBV18 and TRBJ1-2; D is ambiguous. The V and J ends lost 0 bases and 2 bases respectively, with 7 bases between them. In germline, CDR1 is KGHSH, CDR2 LQKENI. The CDR3 extends over 14 amino acids.

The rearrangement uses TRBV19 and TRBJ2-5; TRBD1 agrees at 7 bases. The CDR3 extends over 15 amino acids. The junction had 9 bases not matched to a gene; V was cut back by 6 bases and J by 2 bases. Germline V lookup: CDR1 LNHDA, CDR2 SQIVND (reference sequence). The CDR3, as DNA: TGTGCCAGTAGCCCGGGACAGAGACTGCAAGAGACCCAGTACTTC. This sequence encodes CASSPGQRLQETQYF.

The CDR3 protein is CASSYSMSGGDGYTF. CDR3 nucleotides: TGTGCCAGCAGTTACTCAATGTCGGGGGGCGATGGCTACACCTTC. The genes are TRBV6-6 and TRBJ1-2; tentatively, D is TRBD1 (6 bases). CDR3 length: 15 amino acids. Germline values: CDR1 MNHNY, CDR2 SVGAGI (reference sequence). Trimming stripped 0 bases from V and 6 bases from J, with 14 bases between.

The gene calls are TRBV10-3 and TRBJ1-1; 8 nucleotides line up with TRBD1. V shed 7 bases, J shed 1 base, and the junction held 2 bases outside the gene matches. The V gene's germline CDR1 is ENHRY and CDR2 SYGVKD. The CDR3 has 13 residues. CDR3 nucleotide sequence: TGTGCCATCAATACAGGGGGGAACACTGAAGCTTTCTTT. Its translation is CAINTGGNTEAFF.

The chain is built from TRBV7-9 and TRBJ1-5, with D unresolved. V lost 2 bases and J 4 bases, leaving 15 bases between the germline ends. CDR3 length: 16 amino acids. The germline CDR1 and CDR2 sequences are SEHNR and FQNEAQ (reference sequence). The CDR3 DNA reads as TGTGCCAGCAGCTTACGCGCGAAGCGGATAAATCAGCCCCAGCATTTT. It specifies CASSLRAKRINQPQHF.

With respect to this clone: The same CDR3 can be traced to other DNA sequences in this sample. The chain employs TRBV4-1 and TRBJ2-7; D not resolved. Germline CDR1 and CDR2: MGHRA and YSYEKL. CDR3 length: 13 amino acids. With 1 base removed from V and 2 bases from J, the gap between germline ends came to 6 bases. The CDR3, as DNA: TGCGCCAGCAGCCAAGGGAGTACCTACGAGCAGTACTTC. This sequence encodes CASSQGSTYEQYF.

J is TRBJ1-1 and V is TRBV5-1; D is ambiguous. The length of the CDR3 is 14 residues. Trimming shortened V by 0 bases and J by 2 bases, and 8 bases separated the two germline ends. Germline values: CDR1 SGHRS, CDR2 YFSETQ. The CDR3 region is CASSLGPANTEAFF. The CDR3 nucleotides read TGCGCCAGCAGCTTGGGGCCTGCTAACACTGAAGCTTTCTTT.